The 16 T cell receptor beta chains listed next were all sequenced from one sample in a study of T cell responses to AZD1222 COVID-19 vaccine (dated by TCRdb to the early 2020s). The method behind the library was the immunoSEQ multiplex PCR assay. TCRdb carries this immuneACCESS record with in-frame sequences only. Its versions omit some clonotypes, under half of them owing to an unresolved V gene in the studies checked, with the rest unexplained. This sample has 85,000 to 110,000 clones in its table, and 80% to 95% of those were observed once. Of the sample, 4% to 5.5% falls within the top ten clones. This specimen's time point label, per the study, means: baseline before first vaccination. The sample was peripheral blood, taken on day 0 of AZD1222 vaccination. These receptors were taken from an adult in good health.

CDR3 sequence (DNA): TGCGCCAGCAGTTACCAAAGCGGGGGGGCCGGTGGCAATGAGCAGTTCTTC. Translating it yields CASSYQSGGAGGNEQFF. V usage is TRBV5-1 and J usage is TRBJ2-1, with 10 nucleotides matching TRBD2. V lost 5 bases to trimming and J lost 6 bases; unmatched junction nucleotides: 14. This CDR3 spans 17 amino acids. Germline CDR1 reads SGHRS; CDR2 reads YFSETQ.

The chain couples TRBV29-1 to TRBJ1-1; no clear D gene. V lost 5 bases to trimming and J lost 0 bases, with 7 bases between them. The CDR3 is 12 amino acids. From germline, CDR1 is SQVTM and CDR2 ANQGSEA. CDR3 sequence reads: CSVWALNTEAFF. The DNA of the CDR3 is TGCAGCGTTTGGGCCTTGAACACTGAAGCTTTCTTT.

The chain employs TRBV15 and TRBJ2-7, with D uncertain. The CDR3 is 14 amino acids. The ends were cut back, 1 base at V and 0 bases at J, with 7 bases in the middle. The germline V gene encodes CDR1 LNHNV and CDR2 YYDKDF (reference sequence). For the CDR3, the DNA is TGTGCCACCAGCAGAGCTCTCGGCTCCTACGAGCAGTACTTC. It translates to CATSRALGSYEQYF.

The CDR3 protein is CASSLGTRAGTDTQYF. The CDR3 DNA reads TGTGCCAGCAGCTTAGGGACGCGGGCGGGCACAGATACGCAGTATTTT. The chain is built from TRBV13 and TRBJ2-3; tentative D call: TRBD2 (5 bases). This CDR3 has 16 amino acids. V was trimmed by 0 bases and J by 1 base, leaving 11 bases between them. CDR1 and CDR2 (germline): PRHDT, FYEKMQ (reference sequence). Together with reference TRBV13 and TRBJ2-3, the CDR3 gives the full variable domain: AAGVIQSPRHLIKEKRETATLKCYPIPRHDTVYWYQQGPGQDPQFLISFYEKMQSDKGSIPDRFSAQQFSDYHSELNMSSLELGDSALYFCASSLGTRAGTDTQYFGPGTRLTVL.

This sequence joins TRBV18 and TRBJ2-1, with D perhaps TRBD2 (5 bases). CDR1 is KGHSH, CDR2 LQKENI, per germline. V gave up 0 bases and J gave up 3 bases, with 9 bases separating them. This CDR3 has 15 residues. The CDR3 sequence is CASSPPNGDYNEQFF. In DNA, the CDR3 is TGTGCCAGCTCACCACCGAACGGGGACTACAATGAGCAGTTCTTC.

This chain connects TRBV4-3 to TRBJ2-1; D ambiguous. Trimming left V 0 bases short and J 0 bases short, with 9 bases between. The germline gives CDR1 LGHNA, CDR2 YSLEER. This CDR3 contains 16 residues. CDR3 coding DNA: TGCGCCAGCAGCCAAGACGGTCTTAGCTCCTACAATGAGCAGTTCTTC. Protein product: CASSQDGLSSYNEQFF.

This clone was seen only a few times. The sample holds other DNA sequences that translate to the same CDR3. The CDR3 protein is CASNPTGSNQPQHF. CDR3 coding DNA: TGTGCCAGCAACCCGACGGGAAGCAATCAGCCCCAGCATTTT. This sequence joins TRBV6-5 and TRBJ1-5; unclear D gene. Trimming took 7 bases from V and 1 from J, leaving 11 bases between them. The CDR3 is made up of 14 amino acids. CDR1 is MNHEY and CDR2 is SVGAGI in the germline V gene.

The chain recombines TRBV4-1 with TRBJ1-4, with D hard to call. Germline CDR1 is MGHRA and CDR2 is YSYEKL. The CDR3 contains 16 residues. The V and J ends lost 0 bases and 4 bases respectively, with 12 bases between them. This chain's CDR3 is CASSQDGSGGNEKLFF. The CDR3 nucleotides read TGCGCCAGCAGCCAAGACGGTTCGGGAGGTAATGAAAAACTGTTTTTT.

The chain uses TRBV21-1 and TRBJ1-2; TRBD1, the table's D call, lacks a check against the DNA. TRBV21-1 is described as a pseudogene. There are 15 residues in the CDR3. The CDR3 is CASTKGGTGDYGYTF. The CDR3 DNA follows: TGTGCCAGCACAAAGGGTGGGACAGGGGACTATGGCTACACCTTC.

The V and J genes are TRBV30 and TRBJ2-1; 8 nucleotides match TRBD1. The CDR3 is 16 amino acids. Germline lookup yields CDR1 GTSNPN and CDR2 SVGIG (reference sequence). J gave up 3 bases and V 3 bases, and 10 bases lay outside the gene matches. The CDR3 DNA follows: TGTGCCTGGAGGGAGGACAGGGATCCTAGCTACAATGAGCAGTTCTTC. Translated, it gives CAWREDRDPSYNEQFF.

The gene calls are TRBV27 and TRBJ1-5, with D unresolved. From germline, CDR1 is MNHEY and CDR2 SMNVEV (reference sequence). The germline V and J ends were trimmed by 4 bases and 2 bases, with 9 bases remaining between them. The CDR3 runs to 14 residues. The chain's CDR3 is CASSSGRGNQPQHF. The CDR3 DNA reads as TGTGCCAGCAGTTCCGGACGGGGCAATCAGCCCCAGCATTTT.

The rearrangement joins TRBV19 to TRBJ1-3; D is undetermined. Germline loops: CDR1 LNHDA, CDR2 SQIVND (reference sequence). Trimming pared 3 bases from V and 8 bases from J, leaving 5 bases between. This CDR3 contains 11 residues. CDR3 DNA sequence: TGTGCCAGTAGTATTCGGGACACCATATATTTT. It codes for CASSIRDTIYF. Filled out from reference TRBV19 and TRBJ1-3, the complete variable domain reads DGGITQSPKYLFRKEGQNVTLSCEQNLNHDAMYWYRQDPGQGLRLIYYSQIVNDFQKGDIAEGYSVSREKKESFPLTVTSAQKNPTAFYLCASSIRDTIYFGEGSWLTVV.

The chain is built from TRBV3-1 (or the pseudogene TRBV3-2) and TRBJ2-7; D might be TRBD1 or TRBD2, each matching 5 bases. Germline V gives CDR1 LGHDT, CDR2 YNNKEL (reference sequence). This CDR3 contains 13 residues. Trimming stripped 8 bases from V and 6 bases from J, with 17 bases between. The CDR3 sequence: CASWDEIQGEQYF. CDR3 nucleotides: TGTGCCAGCTGGGACGAGATCCAGGGCGAGCAGTACTTC.

V is TRBV30 and J is TRBJ1-4; the D is unclear. Germline loops: CDR1 GTSNPN, CDR2 SVGIG (reference sequence). The CDR3 covers 13 residues. V was clipped by 2 bases and J by 5 bases, with 9 bases between them. The CDR3 sequence: CAWSRTGNEKLFF. CDR3 DNA: TGTGCCTGGAGTAGAACGGGGAATGAAAAACTGTTTTTT.

The chain is built from TRBV29-1 and TRBJ2-7; 9 nucleotides match TRBD1. Germline V gene data show CDR1 as SQVTM and CDR2 as ANQGSEA. V lost 0 bases, J lost 6 bases, and 6 bases stayed unmatched. The CDR3 sequence is 14 residues long. In nucleotides, the CDR3 is TGCAGCGTTGAAGAAGGACAGGGGCTCGGCGAGCAGTACTTC. It yields the protein CSVEEGQGLGEQYF.

This rearrangement joins TRBV5-5 to TRBJ1-6, with no clear D. The CDR3 is made up of 16 amino acids. Germline CDR1 is SGHKS and CDR2 is YYEKEE (reference sequence). V shed 4 bases and J shed 3 bases, with 14 bases lying between them. CDR3 DNA: TGTGCCAGCAGCACTTCCCCGCAAAACTATAATTCACCCCTCCACTTT. Protein product: CASSTSPQNYNSPLHF.